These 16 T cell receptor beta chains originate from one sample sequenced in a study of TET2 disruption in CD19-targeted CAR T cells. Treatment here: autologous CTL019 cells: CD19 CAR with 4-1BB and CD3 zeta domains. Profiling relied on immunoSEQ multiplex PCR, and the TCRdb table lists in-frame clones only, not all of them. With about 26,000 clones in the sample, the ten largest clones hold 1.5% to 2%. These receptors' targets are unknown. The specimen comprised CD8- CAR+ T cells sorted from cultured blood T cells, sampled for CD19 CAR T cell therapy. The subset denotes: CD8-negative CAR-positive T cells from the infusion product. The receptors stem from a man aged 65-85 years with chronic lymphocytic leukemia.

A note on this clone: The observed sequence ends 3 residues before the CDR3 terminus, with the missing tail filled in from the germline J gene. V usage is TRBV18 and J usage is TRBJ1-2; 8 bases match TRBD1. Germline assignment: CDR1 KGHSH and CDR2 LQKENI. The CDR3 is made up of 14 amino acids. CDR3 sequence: CASSPGTTGDEYTF. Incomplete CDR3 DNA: TGTGCCAGCTCACCGGGAACGACAGGGGATGAA.

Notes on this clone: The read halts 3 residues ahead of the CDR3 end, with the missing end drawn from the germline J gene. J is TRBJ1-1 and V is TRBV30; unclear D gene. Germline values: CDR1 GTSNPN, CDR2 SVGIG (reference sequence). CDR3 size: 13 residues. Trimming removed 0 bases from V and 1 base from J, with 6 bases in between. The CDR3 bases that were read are TGTGCCTGGAGTGTACAGACGAACACTGAA. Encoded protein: CAWSVQTNTE. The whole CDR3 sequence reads CAWSVQTNTEAFF.

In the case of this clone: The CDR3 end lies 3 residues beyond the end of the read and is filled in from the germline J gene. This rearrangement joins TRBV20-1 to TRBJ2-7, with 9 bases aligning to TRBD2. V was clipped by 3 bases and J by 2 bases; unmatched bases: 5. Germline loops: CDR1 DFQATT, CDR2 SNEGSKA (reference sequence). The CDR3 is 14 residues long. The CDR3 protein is CSASGSGGAYEQYF. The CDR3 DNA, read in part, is TGCAGTGCTAGTGGTAGCGGGGGTGCCTACGAG.

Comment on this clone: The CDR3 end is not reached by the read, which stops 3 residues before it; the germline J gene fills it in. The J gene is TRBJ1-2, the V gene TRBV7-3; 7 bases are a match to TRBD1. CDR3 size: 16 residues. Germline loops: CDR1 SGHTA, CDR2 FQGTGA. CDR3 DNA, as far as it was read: TGTGCCAGCAGCCCCTCCGGGGACAGCTCTGCATGGGGC. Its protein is CASSPSGDSSAWG. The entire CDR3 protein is CASSPSGDSSAWGYTF.

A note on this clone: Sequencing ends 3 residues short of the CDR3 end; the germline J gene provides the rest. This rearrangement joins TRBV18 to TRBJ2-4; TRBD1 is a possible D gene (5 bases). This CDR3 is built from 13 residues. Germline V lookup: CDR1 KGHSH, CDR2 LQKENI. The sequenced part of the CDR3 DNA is TGTGCCAGCTCGTTGGACACGGCTCAGCCT. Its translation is CASSLDTAQP. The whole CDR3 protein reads CASSLDTAQPQYF. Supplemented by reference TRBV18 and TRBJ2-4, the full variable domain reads NAGVMQNPRHLVRRRGQEARLRCSPMKGHSHVYWYRQLPEEGLKFMVYLQKENIIDESGMPKERFSAEFPKEGPSILRIQQVVRGDSAAYFCASSLDTAQPQYFGAGTRLSVL.

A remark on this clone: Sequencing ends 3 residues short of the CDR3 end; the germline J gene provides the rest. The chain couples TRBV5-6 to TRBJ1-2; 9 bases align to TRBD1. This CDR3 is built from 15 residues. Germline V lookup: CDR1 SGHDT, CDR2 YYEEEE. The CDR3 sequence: CASSFEDRGYNDYTF. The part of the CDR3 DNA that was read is TGTGCCAGCAGCTTCGAGGACAGGGGTTACAATGAC.

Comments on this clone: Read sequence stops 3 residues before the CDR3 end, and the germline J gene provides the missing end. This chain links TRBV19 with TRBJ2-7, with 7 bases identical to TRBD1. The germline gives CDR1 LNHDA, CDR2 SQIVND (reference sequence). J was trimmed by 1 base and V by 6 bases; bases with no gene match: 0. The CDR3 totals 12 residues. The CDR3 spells CASRGQSYEQYF. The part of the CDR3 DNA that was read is TGTGCCAGTAGGGGACAGTCCTACGAG.

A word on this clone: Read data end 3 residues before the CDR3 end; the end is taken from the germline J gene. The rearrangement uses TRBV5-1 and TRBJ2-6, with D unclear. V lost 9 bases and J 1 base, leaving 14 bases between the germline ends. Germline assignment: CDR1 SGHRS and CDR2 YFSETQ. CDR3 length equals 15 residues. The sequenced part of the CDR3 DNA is TGCGCCACCTCCTACCTCTTGTCTGGGGCCAACGTC. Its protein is CATSYLLSGANV. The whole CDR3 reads CATSYLLSGANVLTF.

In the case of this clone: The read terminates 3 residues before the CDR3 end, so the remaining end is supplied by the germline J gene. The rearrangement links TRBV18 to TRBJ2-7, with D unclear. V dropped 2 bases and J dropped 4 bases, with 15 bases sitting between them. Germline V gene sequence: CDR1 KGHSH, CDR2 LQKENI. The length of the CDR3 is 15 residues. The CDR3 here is CASSPGGALAYEQYF. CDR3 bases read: TGTGCCAGCTCACCAGGCGGAGCCTTGGCTTACGAG.

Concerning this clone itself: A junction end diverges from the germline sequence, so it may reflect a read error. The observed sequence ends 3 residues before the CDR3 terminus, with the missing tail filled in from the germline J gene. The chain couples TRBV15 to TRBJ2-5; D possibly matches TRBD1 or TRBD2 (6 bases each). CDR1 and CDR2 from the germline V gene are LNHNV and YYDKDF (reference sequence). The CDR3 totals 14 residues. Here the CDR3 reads CATSTRDTQKTQYF. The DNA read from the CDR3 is TGTGCCACCAGCACGCGGGACACCCAAAAGACC.

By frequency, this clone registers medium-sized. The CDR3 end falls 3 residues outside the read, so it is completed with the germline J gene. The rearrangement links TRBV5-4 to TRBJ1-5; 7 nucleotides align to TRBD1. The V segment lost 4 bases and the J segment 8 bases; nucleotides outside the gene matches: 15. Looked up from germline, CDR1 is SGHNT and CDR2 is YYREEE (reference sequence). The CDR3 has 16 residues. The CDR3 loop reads CASSLDGQAAKEPQHF. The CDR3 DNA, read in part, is TGTGCCAGCAGCCTGGACGGACAGGCCGCCAAGGAGCCC.

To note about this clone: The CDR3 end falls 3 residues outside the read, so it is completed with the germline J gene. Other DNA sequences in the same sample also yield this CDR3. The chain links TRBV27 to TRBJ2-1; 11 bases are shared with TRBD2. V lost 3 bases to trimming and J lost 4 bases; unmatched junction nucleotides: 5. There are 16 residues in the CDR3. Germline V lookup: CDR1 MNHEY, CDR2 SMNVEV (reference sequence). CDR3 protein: CASSFGLAGGYNEQFF. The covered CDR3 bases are TGTGCCAGCAGTTTTGGGCTAGCGGGGGGTTACAATGAG.

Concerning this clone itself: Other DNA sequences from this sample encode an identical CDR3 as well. The CDR3 is CASSVPGQGGSPLHF. The part of the CDR3 DNA that was read is TGTGCCAGCAGCGTCCCGGGACAGGGCGGCTCACCC. The chain couples TRBV5-6 to TRBJ1-6, with TRBD1 matching 9 bases. The read finishes 3 residues shy of the CDR3 end, and the germline J gene is used to complete it. Germline assignment: CDR1 SGHDT and CDR2 YYEEEE. Germline trimming cut 4 bases from V and 10 bases from J; bases unmatched to any gene: 9. The CDR3 length is 15 residues.

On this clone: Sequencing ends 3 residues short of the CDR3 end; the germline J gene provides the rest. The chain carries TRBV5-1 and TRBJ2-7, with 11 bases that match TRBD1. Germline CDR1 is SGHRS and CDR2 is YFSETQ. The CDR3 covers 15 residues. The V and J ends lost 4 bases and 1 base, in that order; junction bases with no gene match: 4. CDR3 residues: CASSNRDRGSYEQYF. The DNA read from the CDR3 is TGCGCCAGCAGCAACCGGGACAGGGGGTCCTACGAG.

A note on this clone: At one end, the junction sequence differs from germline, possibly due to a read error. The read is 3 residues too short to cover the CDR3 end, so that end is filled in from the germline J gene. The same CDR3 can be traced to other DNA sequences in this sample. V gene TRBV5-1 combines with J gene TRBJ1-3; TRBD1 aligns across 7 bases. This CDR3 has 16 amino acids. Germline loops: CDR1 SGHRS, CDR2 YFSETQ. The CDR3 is CASSLIGDSSGNTIYF. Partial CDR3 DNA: TGCGCCAGCAGCTTGATTGGGGACAGCTCTGGAAACACT.

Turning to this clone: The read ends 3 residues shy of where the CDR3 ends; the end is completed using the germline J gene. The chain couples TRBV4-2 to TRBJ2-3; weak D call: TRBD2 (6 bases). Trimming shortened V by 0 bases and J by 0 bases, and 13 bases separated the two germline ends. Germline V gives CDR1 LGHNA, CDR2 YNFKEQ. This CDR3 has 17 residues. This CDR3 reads CASSQDGSGTSTDTQYF. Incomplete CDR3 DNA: TGTGCCAGCAGCCAAGATGGTTCAGGGACTAGCACAGATACG.